The 14 T cell receptor beta chains below were found in one sample sequenced in a study of OX40 agonist ivuxolimab in advanced cancers. Sequencing was performed with immunoSEQ multiplex PCR; in TCRdb, only in-frame clones are kept and a portion is missing. Here the sample spans fewer than 25,000 clones, around 85% being singletons. The sequenced sample was CD4+ or CD8+ T cells sorted from blood, obtained in a trial of the OX40 agonist ivuxolimab. The receptors were gathered from an adult with an advanced solid tumor such as melanoma, head and neck, liver or kidney cancer.

V usage is TRBV29-1 and J usage is TRBJ1-2; 8 nucleotides agree with TRBD1. From germline, CDR1 is SQVTM and CDR2 ANQGSEA. V shed 7 bases and J 1 base; nucleotides not matched to a gene: 5. This CDR3 comprises 13 residues. As DNA, the CDR3 is TGCAGCGATAACAGGGGGGATAACTATGGCTACACCTTC. It codes for CSDNRGDNYGYTF.

This clone has a single count. This chain links TRBV9 with TRBJ1-6; D possibly corresponds to TRBD1 (6 bases). The CDR3 contains 15 residues. CDR1 is SGDLS, CDR2 YYNGEE, per germline. Trimming left V 0 bases short and J 13 bases short, with 17 bases between. CDR3: CASSVGRGGPSPLHF. CDR3 nucleotide sequence: TGTGCCAGCAGCGTAGGACGGGGGGGCCCCAGCCCCCTCCACTTT.

The chain uses TRBV30 and TRBJ2-5, with TRBD1 matching over 10 bases. Unmatched junction bases numbered 5, after V lost 2 bases and J lost 5 bases. CDR1 and CDR2 (germline): GTSNPN, SVGIG (reference sequence). The CDR3 is 14 residues long. CDR3 in amino acids: CAWSRQGAGETQYF. The CDR3 DNA reads as TGTGCCTGGAGTAGACAGGGGGCCGGTGAGACCCAGTACTTC.

This clone showed up just once. The chain has TRBV5-1 and TRBJ2-3, with D perhaps matching TRBD1 or TRBD2 (5 bases each). CDR3 length: 12 residues. From germline, CDR1 is SGHRS and CDR2 YFSETQ. The germline V and J ends were trimmed by 5 bases and 3 bases, with 7 bases remaining between them. The CDR3 sequence is CASRGETDTQYF. The CDR3, as DNA: TGCGCCAGCAGGGGGGAAACAGATACGCAGTATTTT.

This chain joins TRBV4-3 and TRBJ2-3, with D tentatively TRBD1 or TRBD2 (6 bases each). The CDR3 has 19 amino acids. V was shortened by 4 bases and J by 1 base, with 24 bases between the two germline ends. Germline CDR1 is LGHNA and CDR2 is YSLEER. CDR3 loop: CASSPKGGRVWEGTDTQYF. The CDR3 bases are TGCGCCAGCAGCCCCAAGGGGGGCCGAGTCTGGGAGGGCACAGATACGCAGTATTTT.

This chain joins TRBV7-2 and TRBJ2-5, with 8 nucleotides matching TRBD2. This CDR3 is built from 15 residues. Looked up from germline, CDR1 is SGHTA and CDR2 is FQGNSA. Trimming removed 8 bases from V and 5 bases from J; junction bases left unmatched: 13. The CDR3 bases are TGTGCCAGCTCGAAAGGCGGGAGGTTTAGGGAGACCCAGTACTTC. Translation: CASSKGGRFRETQYF.

CDR3 in DNA: TGTGCCATCAGTGACCCGGGACGGCTAAAAGAGACCCAGTACTTC. This sequence encodes CAISDPGRLKETQYF. This chain uses TRBV10-3 with TRBJ2-5; D could derive from TRBD1 or TRBD2 (5 bases each). The CDR3 extends over 15 amino acids. V lost 3 bases and J lost 3, with 14 bases in between. Germline CDR1 reads ENHRY; CDR2 reads SYGVKD.

This clone was recorded once. The V call is TRBV7-9, the J call TRBJ2-7; D might be TRBD1 (5 bases). This CDR3 contains 12 residues. Germline V gene data show CDR1 as SEHNR and CDR2 as FQNEAQ (reference sequence). Between the trimmed V and J ends, which lost 11 bases and 2 bases, there was a span of 13 bases. DNA of the CDR3: TGTGCCTCCCACAGGTCCCCCTACGAGCAGTACTTC. Protein sequence: CASHRSPYEQYF.

The genes are TRBV28 and TRBJ2-7, with D tentatively TRBD1 or TRBD2 (5 bases each). Trimming pared 7 bases from V and 5 bases from J, leaving 21 bases between. Germline V gene sequence: CDR1 MDHEN, CDR2 SYDVKM. The CDR3 sequence is 15 residues long. In nucleotides, the CDR3 is TGTGCCAGCACCCCCGCGGGTAGGCAGGGTAACGAGCAGTACTTC. Its protein product is CASTPAGRQGNEQYF.

This clone came up once. This sequence joins TRBV27 and TRBJ1-1, with 11 positions matching TRBD1. The CDR3 extends over 14 amino acids. Trimming at V came to 6 bases and at J to 5 bases, leaving 5 bases not matched to a gene. CDR1 and CDR2 from the germline V gene are MNHEY and SMNVEV (reference sequence). The CDR3 is CASSPDRGRTEAFF. In DNA form, the CDR3 reads TGTGCCAGCAGCCCGGACAGGGGGCGGACTGAAGCTTTCTTT.

To note about this clone: Other nucleotide sequences from this sample produce the same CDR3. The chain carries TRBV5-1 and TRBJ2-2; either TRBD1 or TRBD2 may fit D (6 bases each). Trimming shortened V by 4 bases and J by 2 bases, and 9 bases separated the two germline ends. The CDR3 sequence is 14 residues long. The germline V gene encodes CDR1 SGHRS and CDR2 YFSETQ. CDR3: CASSAGQNTGELFF. In DNA, the CDR3 is TGCGCCAGCAGCGCGGGACAAAACACCGGGGAGCTGTTTTTT.

V and J are TRBV2 and TRBJ2-4, with a tentative D call TRBD1 (6 bases). The germline V gene encodes CDR1 SNHLY and CDR2 FYNNEI. V lost 5 bases and J lost 7, with 9 bases in between. The CDR3 sequence is 12 residues long. The CDR3 reads CASSSTGNIQYF. For the CDR3, the DNA is TGTGCCAGCAGTTCTACAGGGAACATTCAGTACTTC.

The chain is built from TRBV9 and TRBJ2-7; 8 bases fit TRBD2. Trimming took 5 bases from V and 4 from J; bases not matched to a gene: 11. CDR1 is SGDLS and CDR2 is YYNGEE in the germline V gene. The CDR3 sequence is 15 residues long. CDR3 residues: CASSAGRTGGYEQYF. As DNA, the CDR3 is TGTGCCAGCAGTGCGGGGAGGACGGGAGGGTACGAGCAGTACTTC.

The V gene is TRBV9, the J gene TRBJ2-2; D is undetermined. The germline gives CDR1 SGDLS, CDR2 YYNGEE. Between the trimmed V and J ends, which lost 0 bases and 4 bases, there was a span of 10 bases. This CDR3 has 15 amino acids. The chain's CDR3 is CASSVVGSPTGELFF. CDR3 nucleotides: TGTGCCAGCAGCGTAGTGGGCAGCCCCACCGGGGAGCTGTTTTTT.